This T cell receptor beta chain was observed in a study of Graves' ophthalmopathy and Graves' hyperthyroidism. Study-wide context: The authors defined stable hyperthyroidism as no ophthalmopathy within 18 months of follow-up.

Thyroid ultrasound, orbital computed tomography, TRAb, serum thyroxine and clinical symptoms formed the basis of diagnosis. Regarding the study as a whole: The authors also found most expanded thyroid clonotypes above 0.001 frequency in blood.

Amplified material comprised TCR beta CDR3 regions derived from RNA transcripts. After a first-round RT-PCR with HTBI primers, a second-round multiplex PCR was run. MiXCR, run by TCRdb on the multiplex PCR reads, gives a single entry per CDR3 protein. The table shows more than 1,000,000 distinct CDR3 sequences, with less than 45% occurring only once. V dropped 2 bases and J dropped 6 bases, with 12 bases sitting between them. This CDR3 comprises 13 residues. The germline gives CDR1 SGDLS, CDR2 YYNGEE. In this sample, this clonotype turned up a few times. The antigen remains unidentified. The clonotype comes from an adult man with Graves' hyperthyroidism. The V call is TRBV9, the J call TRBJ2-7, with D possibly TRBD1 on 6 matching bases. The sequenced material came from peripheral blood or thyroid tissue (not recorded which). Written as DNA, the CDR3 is TGTGCCAGCAGCGTGGCGACAGGTGGCGAGCAGTACTTC. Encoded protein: CASSVATGGEQYF.